Sequencing of this T cell receptor (beta chain) was carried out in a study of cytomegalovirus exposure and HLA in healthy donors. The CDR3 is made up of 14 amino acids. V lost 7 bases and J 9 bases, leaving 22 bases between the germline ends. Germline CDR1 reads SEHNR; CDR2 reads FQNEAQ (reference sequence). The PCR ran on 60 Vbeta and 13 Jbeta primers. Profiled with immunoSEQ multiplex PCR; TCRdb holds only in-frame clones, not every one. The table includes 30,000 to 35,000 clones, more than 80% detected once. The sequence came from a male donor in good health and CMV-seronegative. The chain is built from TRBV7-9 and TRBJ2-7; a weak D match, TRBD1 (5 bases). Sequenced sample: PBMCs. CDR3 loop: CASKTTGFETGQYF. CDR3 sequence (DNA): TGTGCCAGCAAGACCACAGGTTTCGAAACAGGGCAGTACTTC.